This T cell receptor (beta chain) was documented in a study of blood T cell repertoires in COVID-19. Study-wide background: Material from acute and convalescent COVID-19 was sourced from the United States, Italy and Spain. From T cells, B-cell-depleted T cells, or PBMCs came the material, which was cDNA or gDNA.

The CDR3 is 16 residues long. Per germline, CDR1 SGHKS and CDR2 YYEKEE (reference sequence). The ends were cut back, 2 bases at V and 9 bases at J, with 18 bases in the middle. Authors' data handling: Reference gene primer amplification in the assay estimated nucleated cell counts. Some clones are missing from TCRdb's copy, which holds only in-frame ones; the method was immunoSEQ multiplex PCR. The V and J calls and clone size were taken over from that table, and D and trimming were inferred from the DNA. The sample has about 120,000 clones, 81% seen once. The source of this sequence is a man younger than 40 with COVID-19, enrolled during active disease. Sequenced sample: peripheral blood. The genes are TRBV5-5 and TRBJ1-6; D is ambiguous. CDR3 in amino acids: CASSLKVMIGGSPLHF. CDR3 DNA: TGTGCCAGCAGCTTAAAAGTGATGATCGGAGGTTCACCCCTCCACTTT.